Listed below are T cell receptor beta chains from one sample, sequenced in a study of OX40 agonist ivuxolimab in advanced cancers. TCRdb's table, derived via immunoSEQ multiplex PCR, lists solely in-frame clones and lacks some. The sample has 53,000 or so clones, roughly 92% seen once; the top ten hold about 20%. This specimen consisted of CD4+ or CD8+ T cells sorted from blood, obtained in a trial of the OX40 agonist ivuxolimab. All receptors derive from an adult with an advanced solid tumor such as melanoma, head and neck, liver or kidney cancer. CDR3s include the opening cysteine and the closing phenylalanine or tryptophan. D genes are given only for firm matches. A clone size is listed for some rows: how often the clone was seen (once, few, many), or a class if it is expanded.

V gene	D gene	J gene	clone size	CDR3 DNA	CDR3 protein
TRBV7-9	TRBD2	TRBJ2-7	-	TGTGCCAGCAGCCCCTTTAGCGGGAGAGAGTACGAGCAGTACTTC	CASSPFSGREYEQYF
TRBV28	-	TRBJ1-4	-	TGTGCCAGCAGTTTTTTAGGCAGGGATAATGAAAAACTGTTTTTT	CASSFLGRDNEKLFF
TRBV7-2	-	TRBJ1-2	-	TGTGCCAGCAGCTTAAACCCTGGCTACACCTTC	CASSLNPGYTF
TRBV19	-	TRBJ1-4	-	TGTGCCAGTAGTATAGTAGGACTTAATGAAAAACTGTTTTTT	CASSIVGLNEKLFF
TRBV4-3	-	TRBJ2-7	-	TGCGCCAGCAGCCAAGACAGGGGTAGTTACGAGCAGTACTTC	CASSQDRGSYEQYF
TRBV4-3	-	TRBJ1-2	-	TGCGCCAGCAGCCAAGGAACAGGAGGCTACACCTTC	CASSQGTGGYTF
TRBV28	-	TRBJ2-7	-	TGTGCCAGCAGTTGGGGCACGGGTGAGCAGTACTTC	CASSWGTGEQYF
TRBV27	TRBD1	TRBJ2-7	once	TGTGCCAGCAGCCCAGCCTGGGGGGACAGGGGCCTCGAGCAGTACTTC	CASSPAWGDRGLEQYF
TRBV19	TRBD1	TRBJ1-2	few	TGTGCCAGTAATCGGGACAGGGTGAATGGCTACACCTTC	CASNRDRVNGYTF
TRBV25-1	-	TRBJ2-3	-	TGTGCCAGCAGGAGAACGGGGAATTACGCGGATACGCAGTATTTT	CASRRTGNYADTQYF
TRBV4-3	TRBD2	TRBJ2-7	-	TGCGCCAGCAGCCAAGAACCCGGGGGGTCCTACGAGCAGTACTTC	CASSQEPGGSYEQYF
TRBV9	-	TRBJ1-1	-	TGTGCCAGCAGCGTAAGCTCCCGTCTTGGGGAAAGGAGGCAAGACACTGAAGCTTTCTTT	CASSVSSRLGERRQDTEAFF
TRBV2	TRBD2	TRBJ2-3	-	TGTGCCAGCGGCTGGGGACTAGCGGGACCCTCCTTCACAGATACGCAGTATTTT	CASGWGLAGPSFTDTQYF
TRBV5-4	-	TRBJ1-2	-	TGTGCCAGCGGGTCGGGGGCCGATGGCTACACCTTC	CASGSGADGYTF
TRBV27	TRBD1	TRBJ1-5	-	TGTGCCAGCAGTTTATCGGTTCGACAGGGTAATAGCAATCAGCCCCAGCATTTT	CASSLSVRQGNSNQPQHF
TRBV28	-	TRBJ2-7	once	TGTGCCAGCAGTCCAGGCGAGCGGATCTCCTCCTACGAGCAGTACTTC	CASSPGERISSYEQYF
TRBV13	TRBD1	TRBJ1-6	-	TGTGCCAGCAGCGCACAGGGGGGAAATTCACCCCTCCACTTT	CASSAQGGNSPLHF
TRBV7-6	-	TRBJ2-3	-	TGTGCCAGCAGCCCGGGACCGTTTACAGATACGCAGTATTTT	CASSPGPFTDTQYF
TRBV28	-	TRBJ2-2	-	TGTGCCAGCAGTTTATCGGACCAGAACACCGGGGAGCTGTTTTTT	CASSLSDQNTGELFF
TRBV4-1	-	TRBJ2-1	-	TGCGCCAGCAGCCAAGATCTTGACCTCGCCTACAATGAGCAGTTCTTC	CASSQDLDLAYNEQFF
TRBV13	TRBD1	TRBJ1-1	-	TGTGCCAGCAGCTTCGGGGACAGCATGAACACTGAAGCTTTCTTT	CASSFGDSMNTEAFF
TRBV9	TRBD2	TRBJ2-7	-	TGTGCCAGCAGCCCAACCCTCGGGGGGTACGAGCAGTACTTC	CASSPTLGGYEQYF
TRBV14	-	TRBJ2-1	-	TGTGCCAGCAGCCACCGGGGGTACAATGAGCAGTTCTTC	CASSHRGYNEQFF
TRBV7-2	-	TRBJ2-2	-	TGTGCCAGCAGCTTCAGGGCCTTGAACACCGGGGAGCTGTTTTTT	CASSFRALNTGELFF
TRBV7-2	TRBD2	TRBJ2-2	-	TGTGCCAGCAGCTTAGCCTTTCTAGCGGGAGGACCTTTCGGGGAGCTGTTTTTT	CASSLAFLAGGPFGELFF
TRBV13	-	TRBJ1-4	-	TGTGCCAGCACCCTCGGGGGGCGGGGTGAAAAACTGTTTTTT	CASTLGGRGEKLFF
TRBV6-5	TRBD1	TRBJ1-2	-	TGTGCCAGCAGGGCGACAGGGGGATTTCGGTATGGCTACACCTTC	CASRATGGFRYGYTF
TRBV6-5	-	TRBJ2-1	-	TGTGCCAGCAGTTATAGTCAGGTCCCCCCAAATGAGCAGTTCTTC	CASSYSQVPPNEQFF
TRBV4-3	-	TRBJ2-1	-	TGCGCCAGCAGCCAAGATTCCCCAGACTACAATGAGCAGTTCTTC	CASSQDSPDYNEQFF
TRBV10-3	-	TRBJ2-1	-	TGTGCCATCAAAGGCGACATATACAATGAGCAGTTCTTC	CAIKGDIYNEQFF
TRBV4-3	TRBD1	TRBJ2-2	-	TGCGCCAGCAGCCAAGGTCCGAGACAGGGTCCGAACACCGGGGAGCTGTTTTTT	CASSQGPRQGPNTGELFF
TRBV7-8	-	TRBJ2-1	once	TGTGCCAGCAGCTTATATCAGCGGCATACGAGCTCCTACAATGAGCAGTTCTTC	CASSLYQRHTSSYNEQFF
TRBV9	TRBD2	TRBJ2-3	-	TGTGCCAGCAGCCTCCACGGGACTAGCGGGGCTAGCACAGATACGCAGTATTTT	CASSLHGTSGASTDTQYF
TRBV7-8	-	TRBJ2-3	few	TGTGCCAGCAGCCTGTTCACAGATACGCAGTATTTT	CASSLFTDTQYF
TRBV19	-	TRBJ2-7	-	TGTGCCAGTAGTAACCGGGTCTACGAGCAGTACTTC	CASSNRVYEQYF
TRBV6-1	-	TRBJ2-1	-	TGTGCCAGCAGTGAGTCAATGACCCCTCCCTCGCAGTTCTTC	CASSESMTPPSQFF
TRBV21-1	-	TRBJ1-3	-	TGTGCCAGCAGCAAACAGGGGTCTGGAAACACCATATATTTT	CASSKQGSGNTIYF
TRBV5-1	-	TRBJ2-1	-	TGCGCCAGCAGCTTGGGTGGAAGCATTGAGCAGTTCTTC	CASSLGGSIEQFF
TRBV6-5	-	TRBJ1-2	-	TGTGCCAGCAGTTATCCCGGACGGTCCTATGGCTACACCTTC	CASSYPGRSYGYTF
TRBV5-8	-	TRBJ1-1	-	TGTGCCAGCAGCTTGGTATCCGGGTGGCAGAGGAACACTGAAGCTTTCTTT	CASSLVSGWQRNTEAFF
TRBV10-1	TRBD2	TRBJ2-1	-	TGCGCCAGCAGTGGCCTAGCGGGGTACAATGAGCAGTTCTTC	CASSGLAGYNEQFF
TRBV9	TRBD1	TRBJ2-1	once	TGTGCCAGCAGCGTAGCTTCAGGGACAGGGTCCTTTGAGCAGTTCTTC	CASSVASGTGSFEQFF
TRBV28	-	TRBJ1-1	few	TGTGCCAGCAGTTTATACTCGGCAGGAGCTTTCTTT	CASSLYSAGAFF
TRBV6-5	-	TRBJ1-1	-	TGTGCCAGCAGTTATGTGGGGGAACTCACTGAAGCTTTCTTT	CASSYVGELTEAFF
TRBV4-3	-	TRBJ2-7	-	TGCGCCAGCAGCCAAAGCTGGGGAACTGGCTCCTACGAGCAGTACTTC	CASSQSWGTGSYEQYF
TRBV9	-	TRBJ2-7	-	TGTGCCAGCAGCGCCGGGGGTAGTTTCTACGAGCAGTACTTC	CASSAGGSFYEQYF
TRBV28	TRBD1	TRBJ1-2	-	TGTGCCAGCAGTTCCACCACCCCGGGACAGCGGAGGTATGGCTACACCTTC	CASSSTTPGQRRYGYTF
TRBV30	-	TRBJ2-7	-	TGTGCCTGGGGGACTGGGTACGAGCAGTACTTC	CAWGTGYEQYF
TRBV27	-	TRBJ1-2	once	TGTGCCAGCAGTTTAAGTACGAAAGCCGGCTACACCTTC	CASSLSTKAGYTF
TRBV10-3	TRBD1	TRBJ2-7	-	TGTGCCATCAGTGAGGGACAGGTCTACGAGCAGTACTTC	CAISEGQVYEQYF
TRBV4-1	-	TRBJ2-3	-	TGCGCCAGCAGCCTCTTGATTCAAGATACGCAGTATTTT	CASSLLIQDTQYF
TRBV7-9	-	TRBJ1-2	-	TGTGCCAGCAGCTTAGGGGCAGATGGCTACACCTTC	CASSLGADGYTF
TRBV19	TRBD1	TRBJ2-1	-	TGTGCCAGTAGTGCGGCAGGGGGCTCCCACAATGAGCAGTTCTTC	CASSAAGGSHNEQFF
TRBV11-2	-	TRBJ1-1	-	TGTGCCAGCAGCTTAAGGGTGGGGAACACTGAAGCTTTCTTT	CASSLRVGNTEAFF
TRBV6-5	TRBD1	TRBJ1-4	-	TGTGCCAGCGGACCTAGGGGGACAGTGAGTGAAAAACTGTTTTTT	CASGPRGTVSEKLFF
TRBV7-8	-	TRBJ2-1	-	TGTGCCAGCAGCTTAATGGGGGATCGGGACGGCGGATACAATGAGCAGTTCTTC	CASSLMGDRDGGYNEQFF
TRBV4-2	-	TRBJ2-7	once	TGTGCCAGCAGCCAAACTGGCGGGCCAACCTACGAGCAGTACTTC	CASSQTGGPTYEQYF